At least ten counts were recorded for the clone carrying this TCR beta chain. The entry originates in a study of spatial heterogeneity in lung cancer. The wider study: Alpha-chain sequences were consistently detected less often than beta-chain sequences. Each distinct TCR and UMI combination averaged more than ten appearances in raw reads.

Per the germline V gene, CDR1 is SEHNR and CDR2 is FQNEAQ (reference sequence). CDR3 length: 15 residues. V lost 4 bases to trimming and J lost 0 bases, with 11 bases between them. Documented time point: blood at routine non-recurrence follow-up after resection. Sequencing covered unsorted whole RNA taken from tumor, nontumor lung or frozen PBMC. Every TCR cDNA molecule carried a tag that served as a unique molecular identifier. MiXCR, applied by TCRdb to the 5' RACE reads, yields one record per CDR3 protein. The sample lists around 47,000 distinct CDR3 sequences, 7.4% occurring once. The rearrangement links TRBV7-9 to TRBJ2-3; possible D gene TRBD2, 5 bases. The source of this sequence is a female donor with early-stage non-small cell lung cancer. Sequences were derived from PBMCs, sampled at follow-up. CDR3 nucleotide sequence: TGTGCCAGCAGCTCCCCAAGAGGGAGCACAGATACGCAGTATTTT. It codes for CASSSPRGSTDTQYF.